The 27 T cell receptor beta chains reported below all come from one sample, sequenced in a study of Ad26.COV2.S vaccination and SARS-CoV-2 variants. Clones were read by immunoSEQ multiplex PCR, and TCRdb kept only the in-frame ones, dropping some. Of more than 300,000 clones in the sample, approximately 86% are singletons; the top ten hold 9.5% to 12%. Treatment reported: roughly 20 received Ad26.COV2.S at low or high dose, single or two shots; 5 received placebo; per-sample allocation not given. On day 63 after the first injection, vaccine and placebo recipients gave samples. This specimen was peripheral blood, taken in a trial of Ad26.COV2.S vaccine versus placebo. The receptors come from a person between 18 and 59 years old who received the Ad26.COV2.S COVID-19 vaccine or a placebo.

V and J are TRBV28 and TRBJ2-1; D is perhaps TRBD1 (5 bases). Germline V gives CDR1 MDHEN, CDR2 SYDVKM. The CDR3 loop spans 15 amino acids. Trimming removed 1 base from V and 2 bases from J, with 9 bases in between. CDR3 bases: TGTGCCAGCAGTTTATTTGGGGCGGCCTACAATGAGCAGTTCTTC. Encoded protein: CASSLFGAAYNEQFF.

In this sample, this clone turned up once. The chain links TRBV19 to TRBJ2-1, with unresolved D. Germline values: CDR1 LNHDA, CDR2 SQIVND (reference sequence). V was trimmed by 2 bases and J by 10 bases, leaving 15 bases between them. CDR3 length equals 14 residues. In nucleotides, the CDR3 is TGTGCCAGTAGTATACTCTTCCAGGTAAGGGAGCAGTTCTTC. It yields the protein CASSILFQVREQFF. Full variable domain (rest looked up from reference TRBV19 and TRBJ2-1): DGGITQSPKYLFRKEGQNVTLSCEQNLNHDAMYWYRQDPGQGLRLIYYSQIVNDFQKGDIAEGYSVSREKKESFPLTVTSAQKNPTAFYLCASSILFQVREQFFGPGTRLTVL.

The rearrangement uses TRBV6-5 and TRBJ2-1, with 11 bases identical to TRBD2. The CDR3 runs 15 residues. Trimming removed 7 bases from V and 5 bases from J; junction bases left unmatched: 7. Germline V CDR1 and CDR2: MNHEY, SVGAGI. DNA for the CDR3: TGTGCCAGCACCTCGACTAGCGGGATACACAATGAGCAGTTCTTC. This sequence encodes CASTSTSGIHNEQFF.

The J gene is TRBJ2-2, the V gene TRBV7-9; D not certain. The CDR3 is 14 amino acids. CDR1 and CDR2 from the germline V gene are SEHNR and FQNEAQ (reference sequence). Trimming cost V 7 bases and J 6 bases, with 15 bases left between them. The CDR3 region is CASTHLFPAGELFF. The CDR3 DNA sequence: TGTGCCAGCACCCACCTCTTCCCCGCCGGGGAGCTGTTTTTT.

V is TRBV7-2 and J is TRBJ2-5, with 7 positions matching TRBD2. The CDR3 is made up of 14 amino acids. After removal of 3 bases from V and 5 bases from J, the junction contained 6 bases not matched to a gene. Germline CDR1 and CDR2: SGHTA and FQGNSA. The CDR3 DNA reads as TGTGCCAGCAGCTTCAGCGGGGCCGGTGAGACCCAGTACTTC. The encoded protein is CASSFSGAGETQYF.

This clone has only a few counts. The chain employs TRBV10-2 and TRBJ2-7, with D possibly TRBD1 on 5 matching bases. Germline CDR1 is WSHSY and CDR2 is SAAADI. V was cut by 5 bases and J by 6 bases, with 20 bases left in between. The CDR3 sequence is 15 residues long. The CDR3 DNA sequence: TGCGCCAGCAGTAGACAGCGAAAGGGGATCTCCGAGCAGTACTTC. Its protein product is CASSRQRKGISEQYF.

This chain connects TRBV20-1 to TRBJ2-6, with TRBD1 matching over 11 bases. The germline CDR1 and CDR2 sequences are DFQATT and SNEGSKA (reference sequence). The CDR3 length is 19 residues. V shed 3 bases and J 0 bases; nucleotides not matched to a gene: 10. The CDR3: CSASRPSGQGGSGANVLTF. The CDR3 DNA reads TGCAGTGCTAGTCGGCCATCGGGACAGGGGGGCTCTGGGGCCAACGTCCTGACTTTC.

Concerning this clone itself: The same CDR3 can be traced to other DNA sequences in this sample. The chain combines TRBV7-2 with TRBJ2-3, with D unresolved. This CDR3 is built from 12 residues. Germline V CDR1 and CDR2: SGHTA, FQGNSA. V lost 5 bases, J lost 2 bases, and 5 bases lay in between. CDR3 region: CASSLHTDTQYF. In nucleotides, the CDR3 is TGTGCCAGCAGCCTCCACACAGATACGCAGTATTTT.

J is TRBJ2-1 and V is TRBV2; 9 bases are shared with TRBD1. CDR3 length: 15 amino acids. Germline V gene data show CDR1 as SNHLY and CDR2 as FYNNEI. Germline trimming cut 6 bases from V and 7 bases from J; bases unmatched to any gene: 10. CDR3 residues: CASRAQTGGWNEQFF. The CDR3 DNA reads TGTGCCAGCAGGGCCCAGACAGGGGGATGGAATGAGCAGTTCTTC.

This clone appeared a few times. The chain has TRBV7-9 and TRBJ2-5; 7 bases fit TRBD2. Per the germline V gene, CDR1 is SEHNR and CDR2 is FQNEAQ (reference sequence). The V and J ends lost 3 bases and 3 bases, in that order; junction bases with no gene match: 7. This CDR3 has 15 amino acids. For the CDR3, the DNA is TGTGCCAGCAGCTTGTTGGGGGGAGGGAAAGAGACCCAGTACTTC. It encodes CASSLLGGGKETQYF.

This clone was seen just once. The chain links TRBV7-2 to TRBJ1-2; unclear D gene. The V gene lost 0 bases and the J gene lost 4 bases, with 12 bases spanning the gap. Germline V gene lookup returns CDR1 SGHTA and CDR2 FQGNSA. There are 15 residues in the CDR3. This CDR3 is CASSLAPRNAYGYTF. The CDR3 DNA reads TGTGCCAGCAGCTTAGCCCCCAGAAACGCCTATGGCTACACCTTC.

Notes on this clone: The sample holds other DNA sequences that translate to the same CDR3. The V and J genes are TRBV18 and TRBJ2-1; no clear D gene. This CDR3 is 12 amino acids long. V was shortened by 0 bases and J by 6 bases, with 3 bases between the two germline ends. Germline V gene data show CDR1 as KGHSH and CDR2 as LQKENI. CDR3 residues: CASSPPLNEQFF. The CDR3, as DNA: TGTGCCAGCTCACCACCACTCAATGAGCAGTTCTTC.

This sequence joins TRBV7-9 and TRBJ2-3; 7 bases map to TRBD2. CDR1 is SEHNR, CDR2 FQNEAQ, per germline (reference sequence). The CDR3 loop spans 18 amino acids. After removal of 2 bases from V and 0 bases from J, the junction contained 11 bases not matched to a gene. Here the CDR3 reads CASSLRRRPAGSTDTQYF. The CDR3 DNA reads TGTGCCAGCAGCTTAAGGCGGAGGCCAGCGGGGAGCACAGATACGCAGTATTTT.

The chain's CDR3 is CASRESMGGGGNEQFF. CDR3 sequence (DNA): TGTGCCAGCAGGGAATCTATGGGAGGGGGGGGCAATGAGCAGTTCTTC. The chain employs TRBV6-1 and TRBJ2-1; D might be TRBD2 (7 bases). The CDR3 is 16 residues long. V was shortened by 6 bases and J by 6 bases, with 21 bases between the two germline ends. Per the germline V gene, CDR1 is MNHNS and CDR2 is SASEGT.

The J gene is TRBJ2-7, the V gene TRBV19; TRBD2 aligns across 11 bases. CDR1 LNHDA and CDR2 SQIVND come from the germline V gene (reference sequence). Trimming cost V 5 bases and J 2 bases; bases outside gene matches: 20. The CDR3 totals 20 residues. The CDR3 loop reads CASSATPGQGRTSGPYEQYF. The CDR3 bases are TGTGCCAGTAGTGCGACACCGGGACAGGGCCGGACTAGCGGGCCCTACGAGCAGTACTTC.

The chain couples TRBV28 to TRBJ2-7; D ambiguous. The V end was cut by 7 bases, the J end by 6 bases, with 19 bases between. Germline CDR1 and CDR2: MDHEN and SYDVKM. CDR3 length: 14 amino acids. For the CDR3, the DNA is TGTGCCAGCAAACTTTCCCGACCGTCCGGCGAGCAGTACTTC. Amino acids: CASKLSRPSGEQYF. The complete variable domain, with remaining parts taken from reference TRBV28 and TRBJ2-7, reads DVKVTQSSRYLVKRTGEKVFLECVQDMDHENMFWYRQDPGLGLRLIYFSYDVKMKEKGDIPEGYSVSREKKERFSLILESASTNQTSMYLCASKLSRPSGEQYFGPGTRLTVT.

J is TRBJ2-1 and V is TRBV11-3; 9 nucleotides align to TRBD1. CDR1 is SGHNT and CDR2 is YENEEA in the germline V gene. The CDR3 spans 14 residues. After removal of 5 bases from V and 6 bases from J, the junction contained 5 bases not matched to a gene. CDR3 region: CASSRTGDINEQFF. CDR3 sequence (DNA): TGTGCCAGCAGCCGGACAGGGGATATCAATGAGCAGTTCTTC.

The V gene is TRBV4-2, the J gene TRBJ2-1, with 7 bases identical to TRBD2. The CDR3 loop spans 18 amino acids. The junction had 9 bases not matched to a gene; V was cut back by 1 base and J by 0 bases. The germline V gene encodes CDR1 LGHNA and CDR2 YNFKEQ. The CDR3 DNA is TGTGCCAGCAGCCAAGGAATCCTAGCGGAAAGCTCCTACAATGAGCAGTTCTTC. This encodes CASSQGILAESSYNEQFF.

The count of this clone is one. The V call is TRBV5-1, the J call TRBJ2-5; 10 bases match TRBD1. Germline CDR1 reads SGHRS; CDR2 reads YFSETQ. J lost 2 bases, V lost 4 bases, and 5 bases had no gene match. This CDR3 contains 15 residues. CDR3 DNA: TGCGCCAGCAGCAGGGACAGGGGTGGGCAAGAGACCCAGTACTTC. Amino acid sequence: CASSRDRGGQETQYF.

The chain links TRBV28 to TRBJ1-2; D is unclear. In germline, CDR1 is MDHEN, CDR2 SYDVKM. Trimming took 4 bases from V and 2 from J, leaving 5 bases between them. CDR3 length: 12 amino acids. DNA for the CDR3: TGTGCCAGCAGTTCACGGAACTATGGCTACACCTTC. Translated: CASSSRNYGYTF.

The chain has TRBV18 and TRBJ1-5, with D hard to call. The CDR3 runs to 15 residues. V was clipped by 1 base and J by 0 bases, with 7 bases between them. The V gene's germline CDR1 is KGHSH and CDR2 LQKENI. CDR3 DNA sequence: TGTGCCAGCTCACCACAATGGGGTAGCAATCAGCCCCAGCATTTT. Its translation: CASSPQWGSNQPQHF.

The chain is built from TRBV7-8 and TRBJ2-1, with 7 bases that match TRBD1. V shed 7 bases and J 0 bases; nucleotides not matched to a gene: 6. CDR3 length equals 15 residues. Germline V CDR1 and CDR2: SGHVS, FQNEAQ. The CDR3 DNA reads TGTGCCAGCAACATACAGGGGCACTCCTACAATGAGCAGTTCTTC. Translated, it gives CASNIQGHSYNEQFF. The full variable domain, its missing parts supplied by reference TRBV7-8 and TRBJ2-1, is GAGVSQSPRYKVAKRGQDVALRCDPISGHVSLFWYQQALGQGPEFLTYFQNEAQLDKSGLPSDRFFAERPEGSVSTLKIQRTQQEDSAVYLCASNIQGHSYNEQFFGPGTRLTVL.

This clone was picked up one time. The V call is TRBV3-1 (or the pseudogene TRBV3-2), the J call TRBJ2-1; TRBD2 matches 10 bases. The CDR3 is 15 amino acids. CDR1 is LGHDT and CDR2 is YNNKEL in the germline V gene (reference sequence). V was clipped by 6 bases and J by 10 bases; unmatched bases: 12. The CDR3 is CASSPSRSGGDEQFF. CDR3 nucleotide sequence: TGTGCCAGCAGTCCGAGTAGGAGCGGGGGGGACGAGCAGTTCTTC.

In its sample, this clone was seen once. The rearrangement uses TRBV7-8 and TRBJ2-7; no clear D gene. The CDR3 extends over 11 amino acids. Germline V gives CDR1 SGHVS, CDR2 FQNEAQ. Trimming removed 1 base at V and 6 bases at J, with 4 bases between. CDR3 loop: CASSLGVEQYF. The CDR3 DNA reads as TGTGCCAGCAGCTTAGGGGTCGAGCAGTACTTC.

Worth noting for this clone: This sample also contains other DNA sequences that code for the same CDR3. The rearrangement links TRBV7-2 to TRBJ2-5; D may be TRBD2 (6 bases). Deletions cut 1 base from V and 4 bases from J, with 7 bases between. This CDR3 has 13 amino acids. CDR1 is SGHTA and CDR2 is FQGNSA in the germline V gene. The CDR3 DNA reads TGTGCCAGCAGCTTAGGGGGACTAGAGACCCAGTACTTC. It yields the protein CASSLGGLETQYF.

The rearrangement links TRBV29-1 to TRBJ1-3; D unresolved. The CDR3 length is 14 residues. With 3 bases removed from V and 0 bases from J, the gap between germline ends came to 9 bases. From germline, CDR1 is SQVTM and CDR2 ANQGSEA. CDR3 sequence (DNA): TGCAGCGTTGATTCCGCCGGCTCTGGAAACACCATATATTTT. Its protein product is CSVDSAGSGNTIYF.

A note on this clone: One end of the junction does not line up with germline, which may come from a read error. V is TRBV7-7 and J is TRBJ2-5, with 12 bases lining up with TRBD1. Germline V gene lookup returns CDR1 SSHAT and CDR2 FNYEAQ (reference sequence). The length of the CDR3 is 15 residues. The CDR3: CASSRGTGGRETQYF. In DNA form, the CDR3 reads TGTGCTAGCAGCCGAGGGACAGGGGGCCGGGAGACCCAGTACTTC.